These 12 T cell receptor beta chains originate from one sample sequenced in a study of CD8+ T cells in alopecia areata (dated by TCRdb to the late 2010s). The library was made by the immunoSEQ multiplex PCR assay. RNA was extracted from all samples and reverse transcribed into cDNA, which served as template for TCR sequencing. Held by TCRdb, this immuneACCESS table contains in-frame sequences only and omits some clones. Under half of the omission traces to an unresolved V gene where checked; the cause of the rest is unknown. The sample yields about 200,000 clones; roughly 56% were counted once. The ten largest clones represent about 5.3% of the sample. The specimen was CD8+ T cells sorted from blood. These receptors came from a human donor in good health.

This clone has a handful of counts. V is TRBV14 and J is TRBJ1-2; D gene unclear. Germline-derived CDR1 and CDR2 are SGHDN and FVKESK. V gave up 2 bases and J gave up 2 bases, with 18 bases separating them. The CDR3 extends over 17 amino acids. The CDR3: CASSQIAKPGRNYGYTF. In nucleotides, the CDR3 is TGTGCCAGCAGCCAAATCGCAAAACCGGGGAGGAACTATGGCTACACCTTC.

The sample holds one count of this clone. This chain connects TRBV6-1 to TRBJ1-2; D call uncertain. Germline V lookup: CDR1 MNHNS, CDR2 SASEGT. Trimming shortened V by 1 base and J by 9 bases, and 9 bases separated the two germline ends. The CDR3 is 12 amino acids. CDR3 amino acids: CASSEDGVRYTF. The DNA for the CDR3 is TGTGCCAGCAGTGAAGATGGGGTGCGCTACACCTTC.

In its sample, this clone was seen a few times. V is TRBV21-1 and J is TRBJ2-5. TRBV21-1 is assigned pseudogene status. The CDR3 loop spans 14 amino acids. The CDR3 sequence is CASSKGEQQETQYF. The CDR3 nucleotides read TGTGCCAGCAGCAAAGGGGAACAGCAAGAGACCCAGTACTTC.

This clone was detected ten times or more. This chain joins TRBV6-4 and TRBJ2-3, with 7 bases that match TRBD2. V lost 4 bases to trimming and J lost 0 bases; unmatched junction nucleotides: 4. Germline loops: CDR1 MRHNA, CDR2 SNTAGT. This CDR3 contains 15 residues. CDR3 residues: CASSVASGSTDTQYF. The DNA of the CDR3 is TGTGCCAGCAGTGTGGCTAGCGGAAGCACAGATACGCAGTATTTT.

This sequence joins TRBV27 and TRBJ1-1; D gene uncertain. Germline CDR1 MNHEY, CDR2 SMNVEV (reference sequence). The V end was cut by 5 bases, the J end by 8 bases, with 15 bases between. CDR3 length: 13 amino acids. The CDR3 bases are TGTGCCAGCAGTCTAATAGGGTCTGAGGAAGCTTTCTTT. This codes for CASSLIGSEEAFF.

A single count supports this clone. The CDR3 DNA is TGCAGCGCCTTCGGGGACTATGGCTACACCTTC. Translating gives CSAFGDYGYTF. The genes are TRBV29-1 and TRBJ1-2; D not certain. Deletions cut 7 bases from V and 3 bases from J, with 9 bases between. Germline loops: CDR1 SQVTM, CDR2 ANQGSEA. The CDR3 has 11 residues.

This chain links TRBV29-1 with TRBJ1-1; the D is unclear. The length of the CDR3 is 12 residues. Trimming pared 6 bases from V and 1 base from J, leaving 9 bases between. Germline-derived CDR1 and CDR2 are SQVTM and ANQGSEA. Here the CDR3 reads CSVAQPNTEAFF. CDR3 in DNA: TGCAGCGTGGCTCAGCCGAACACTGAAGCTTTCTTT.

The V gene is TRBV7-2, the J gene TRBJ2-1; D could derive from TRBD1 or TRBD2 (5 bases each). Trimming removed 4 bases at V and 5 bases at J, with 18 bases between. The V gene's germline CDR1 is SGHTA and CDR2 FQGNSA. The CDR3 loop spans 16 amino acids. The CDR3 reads CASSWTMFGTNNEQFF. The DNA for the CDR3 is TGTGCCAGCAGCTGGACGATGTTTGGGACCAACAATGAGCAGTTCTTC.

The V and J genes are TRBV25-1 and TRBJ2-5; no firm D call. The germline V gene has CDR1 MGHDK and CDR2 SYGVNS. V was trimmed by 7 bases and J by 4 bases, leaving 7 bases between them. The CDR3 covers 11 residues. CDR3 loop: CASTSRETQYF. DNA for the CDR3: TGTGCCAGCACCTCTCGAGAGACCCAGTACTTC.

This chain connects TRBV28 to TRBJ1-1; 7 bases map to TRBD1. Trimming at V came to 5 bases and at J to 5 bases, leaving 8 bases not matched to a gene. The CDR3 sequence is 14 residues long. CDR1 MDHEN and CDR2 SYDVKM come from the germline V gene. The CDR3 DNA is TGTGCCAGCAGTCCTGACAGGGAGGTTACTGAAGCTTTCTTT. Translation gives CASSPDREVTEAFF.

CDR3 loop: CSVATGANEKLFF. In nucleotides, the CDR3 is TGCAGCGTTGCGACAGGAGCCAATGAAAAACTGTTTTTT. The rearrangement links TRBV29-1 to TRBJ1-4; a weak D match, TRBD1 (6 bases). V was cut by 4 bases and J by 5 bases, with 11 bases left in between. Germline lookup yields CDR1 SQVTM and CDR2 ANQGSEA. CDR3 length: 13 amino acids.

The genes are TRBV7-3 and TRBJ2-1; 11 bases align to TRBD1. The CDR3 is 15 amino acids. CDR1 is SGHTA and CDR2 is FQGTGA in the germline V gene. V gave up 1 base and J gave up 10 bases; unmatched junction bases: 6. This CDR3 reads CASSLMGQGVGEQFF. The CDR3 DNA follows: TGTGCCAGCAGCTTAATGGGACAGGGGGTAGGGGAGCAGTTCTTC.